This T cell receptor (beta chain) appears in the sequencing data of a study of HIV-infected patients and healthy controls. Study-wide points: MAIT alpha-chain CDR3s were frequent in healthy controls, depleted in HIV+.

The table lists this clonotype with many counts. Its antigen is not known. Around 500 ng RNA was reverse transcribed with alpha and beta constant-region primers. Each of the alpha and beta chains got its own library through chain-specific third strand synthesis with indices. TCRdb itself ran the 5' RACE reads through MiXCR, one entry per CDR3 protein. Of 15,000 to 20,000 distinct CDR3 sequences in the sample, 5.5% were seen once. No cell fractionation was done, so the repertoire covers all unsorted peripheral blood T cells. The receptor was isolated from an adult in good health. The material sequenced was blood.

The CDR3 reads CASKKSGGATIQYF. CDR3 coding DNA: TGTGCCAGCAAAAAGAGCGGGGGGGCTACGATTCAGTACTTC. The chain joins TRBV5-5 to TRBJ2-4, with TRBD2 matching over 10 bases. Per the germline V gene, CDR1 is SGHKS and CDR2 is YYEKEE (reference sequence). Losses at the gene ends were 6 bases for V and 10 bases for J; bases not matched to a gene: 10. This CDR3 region has 14 residues.